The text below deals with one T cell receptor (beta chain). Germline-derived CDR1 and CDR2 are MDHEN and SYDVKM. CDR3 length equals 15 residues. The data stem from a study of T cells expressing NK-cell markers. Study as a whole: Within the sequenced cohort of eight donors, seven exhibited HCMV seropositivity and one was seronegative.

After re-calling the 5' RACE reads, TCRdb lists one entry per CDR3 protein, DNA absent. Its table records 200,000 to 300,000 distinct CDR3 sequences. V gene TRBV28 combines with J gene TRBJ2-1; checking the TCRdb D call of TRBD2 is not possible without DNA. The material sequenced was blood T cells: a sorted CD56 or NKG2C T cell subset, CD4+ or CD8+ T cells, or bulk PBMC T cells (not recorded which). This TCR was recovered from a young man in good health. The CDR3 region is CASSFGRGGNNEQFF.